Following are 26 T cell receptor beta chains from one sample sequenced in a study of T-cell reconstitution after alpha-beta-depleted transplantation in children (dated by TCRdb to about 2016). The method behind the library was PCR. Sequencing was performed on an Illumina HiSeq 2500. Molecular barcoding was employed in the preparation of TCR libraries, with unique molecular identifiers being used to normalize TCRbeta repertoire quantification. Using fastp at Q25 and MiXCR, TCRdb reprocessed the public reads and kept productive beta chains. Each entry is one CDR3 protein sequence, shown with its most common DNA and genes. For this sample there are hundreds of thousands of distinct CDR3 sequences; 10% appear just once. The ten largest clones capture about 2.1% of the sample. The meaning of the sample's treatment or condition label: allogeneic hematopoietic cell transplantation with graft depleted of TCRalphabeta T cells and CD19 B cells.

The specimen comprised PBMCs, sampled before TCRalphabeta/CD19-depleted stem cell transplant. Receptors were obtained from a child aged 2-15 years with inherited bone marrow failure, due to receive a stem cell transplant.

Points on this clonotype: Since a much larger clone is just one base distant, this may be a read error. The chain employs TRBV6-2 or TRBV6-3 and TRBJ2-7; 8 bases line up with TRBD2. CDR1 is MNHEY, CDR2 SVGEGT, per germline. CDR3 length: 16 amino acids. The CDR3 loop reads CASGYPGLALSYEQYF. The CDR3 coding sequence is TGTGCCAGCGGTTACCCCGGACTAGCCCTATCCTACGAGCAGTACTTC.

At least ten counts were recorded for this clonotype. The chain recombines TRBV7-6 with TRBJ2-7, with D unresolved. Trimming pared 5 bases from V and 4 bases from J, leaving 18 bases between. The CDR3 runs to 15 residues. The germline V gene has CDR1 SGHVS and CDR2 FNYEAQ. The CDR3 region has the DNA TGTGCCAGCAGCCTCGGCAGTCCTGGGTCGTACGAGCAGTACTTC. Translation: CASSLGSPGSYEQYF.

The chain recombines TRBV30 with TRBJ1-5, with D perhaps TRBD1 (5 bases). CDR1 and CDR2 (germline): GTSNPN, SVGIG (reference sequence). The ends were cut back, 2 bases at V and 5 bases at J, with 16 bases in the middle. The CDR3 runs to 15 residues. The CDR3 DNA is TGTGCCTGGAGTCACCCCACAGGTGGATATCAGCCCCAGCATTTT. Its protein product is CAWSHPTGGYQPQHF.

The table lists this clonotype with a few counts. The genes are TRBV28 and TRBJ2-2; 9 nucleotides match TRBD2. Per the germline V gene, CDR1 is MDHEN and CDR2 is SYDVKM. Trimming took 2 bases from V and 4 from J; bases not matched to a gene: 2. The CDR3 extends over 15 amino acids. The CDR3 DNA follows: TGTGCCAGCAGTTTAGGGCGGGAGGGCACCGGGGAGCTGTTTTTT. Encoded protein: CASSLGREGTGELFF.

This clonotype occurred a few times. The DNA for the CDR3 is TGCAGCGTTGAACCGACAGTACCCCGTAACACTGAAGCTTTCTTT. It codes for CSVEPTVPRNTEAFF. This chain joins TRBV29-1 and TRBJ1-1; D perhaps matches TRBD1 (5 bases). The CDR3 covers 15 residues. Trimming removed 2 bases at V and 2 bases at J, with 15 bases between. Per germline, CDR1 SQVTM and CDR2 ANQGSEA.

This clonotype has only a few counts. CDR3 amino acids: CASSLLGGLGTEAFF. The CDR3 DNA follows: TGTGCCAGCAGCTTATTAGGGGGGCTGGGGACTGAAGCTTTCTTT. The rearrangement joins TRBV7-9 to TRBJ1-1, with D maybe TRBD1 (6 bases). Trimming removed 2 bases at V and 5 bases at J, with 15 bases between. CDR1 and CDR2 from the germline V gene are SEHNR and FQNEAQ (reference sequence). The CDR3 loop spans 15 amino acids.

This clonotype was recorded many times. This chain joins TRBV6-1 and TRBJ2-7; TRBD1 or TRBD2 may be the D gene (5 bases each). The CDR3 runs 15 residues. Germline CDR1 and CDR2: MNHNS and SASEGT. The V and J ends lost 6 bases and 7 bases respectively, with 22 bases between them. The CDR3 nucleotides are TGTGCCAGCAGCACAAACCCGGGGCTCCGTGAGGAGCAGTACTTC. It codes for CASSTNPGLREEQYF.

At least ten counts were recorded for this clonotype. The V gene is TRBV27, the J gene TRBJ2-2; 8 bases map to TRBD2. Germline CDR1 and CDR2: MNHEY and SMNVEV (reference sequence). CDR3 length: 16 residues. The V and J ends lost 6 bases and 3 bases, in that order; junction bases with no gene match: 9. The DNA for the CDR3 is TGTGCCAGCAGGGAACCGGGACTAGGGTACACCGGGGAGCTGTTTTTT. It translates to CASREPGLGYTGELFF.

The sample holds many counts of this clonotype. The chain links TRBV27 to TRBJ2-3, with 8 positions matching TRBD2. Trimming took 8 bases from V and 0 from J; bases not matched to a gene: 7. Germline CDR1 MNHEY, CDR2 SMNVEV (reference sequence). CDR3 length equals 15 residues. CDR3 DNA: TGTGCCAGCGGGGGCTCTAGCGGGAGCACAGATACGCAGTATTTT. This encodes CASGGSSGSTDTQYF.

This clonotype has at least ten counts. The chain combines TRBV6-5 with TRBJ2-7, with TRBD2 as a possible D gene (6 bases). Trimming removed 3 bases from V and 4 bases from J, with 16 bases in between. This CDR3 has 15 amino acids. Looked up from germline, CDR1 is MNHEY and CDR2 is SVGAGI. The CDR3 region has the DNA TGTGCCAGCAGTTATGTGGGGTCGGGGGTTTACGAGCAGTACTTC. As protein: CASSYVGSGVYEQYF.

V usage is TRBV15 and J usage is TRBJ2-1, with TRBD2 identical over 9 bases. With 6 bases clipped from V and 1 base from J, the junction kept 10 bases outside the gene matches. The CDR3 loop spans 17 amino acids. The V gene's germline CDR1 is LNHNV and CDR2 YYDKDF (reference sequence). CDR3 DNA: TGTGCCACCAGTAGGTCGGCTAGCGGGACTTCCTACAATGAGCAGTTCTTC. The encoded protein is CATSRSASGTSYNEQFF. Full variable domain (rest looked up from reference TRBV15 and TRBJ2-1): DAMVIQNPRYQVTQFGKPVTLSCSQTLNHNVMYWYQQKSSQAPKLLFHYYDKDFNNEADTPDNFQSRRPNTSFCFLDIRSPGLGDTAMYLCATSRSASGTSYNEQFFGPGTRLTVL.

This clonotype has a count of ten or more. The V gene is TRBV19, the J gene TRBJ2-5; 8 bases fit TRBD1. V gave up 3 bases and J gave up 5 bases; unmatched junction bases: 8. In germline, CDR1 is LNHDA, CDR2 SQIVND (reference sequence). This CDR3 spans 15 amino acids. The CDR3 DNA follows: TGTGCCAGTAGTATCGCCGGGACAGGTGGGGAGACCCAGTACTTC. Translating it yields CASSIAGTGGETQYF.

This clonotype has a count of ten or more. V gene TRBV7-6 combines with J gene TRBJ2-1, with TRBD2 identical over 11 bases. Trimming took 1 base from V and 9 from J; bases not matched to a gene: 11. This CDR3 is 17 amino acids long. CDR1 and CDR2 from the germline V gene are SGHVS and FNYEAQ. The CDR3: CASSLGQYSGRGGEQFF. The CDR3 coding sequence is TGTGCCAGCAGCTTAGGGCAGTATAGCGGGAGGGGTGGTGAGCAGTTCTTC.

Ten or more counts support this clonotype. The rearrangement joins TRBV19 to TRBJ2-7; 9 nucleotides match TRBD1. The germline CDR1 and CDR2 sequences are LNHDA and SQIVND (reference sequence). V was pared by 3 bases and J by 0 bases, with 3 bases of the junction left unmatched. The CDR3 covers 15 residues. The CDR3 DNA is TGTGCCAGTAGTATCGGACAGGGGACCTCCTACGAGCAGTACTTC. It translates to CASSIGQGTSYEQYF.

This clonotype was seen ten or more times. The CDR3 here is CASIERTGDAHSNQPQHF. CDR3 DNA: TGTGCCAGCATCGAGAGGACAGGGGACGCACATAGCAATCAGCCCCAGCATTTT. The chain employs TRBV12-3 or TRBV12-4 and TRBJ1-5; 9 nucleotides match TRBD1. There are 18 residues in the CDR3. The J segment lost 0 bases and the V segment lost 7 bases, leaving 13 bases of the junction unmatched.

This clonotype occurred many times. CDR3 coding DNA: TGTGCCAGCAGCCCTACAGGGGACCAAGAGACCCAGTACTTC. Its translation is CASSPTGDQETQYF. The rearrangement links TRBV12-3 or TRBV12-4 to TRBJ2-5, with 7 bases aligning to TRBD1. V dropped 6 bases and J dropped 0; count of bases not matched to a gene: 4. CDR3 length: 14 residues.

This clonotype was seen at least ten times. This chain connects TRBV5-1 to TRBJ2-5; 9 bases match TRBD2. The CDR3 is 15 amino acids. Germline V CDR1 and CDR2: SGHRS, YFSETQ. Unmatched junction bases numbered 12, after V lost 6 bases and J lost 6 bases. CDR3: CASILGGRARKTQYF. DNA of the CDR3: TGCGCCAGCATTCTCGGCGGGAGGGCCAGGAAGACCCAGTACTTC.

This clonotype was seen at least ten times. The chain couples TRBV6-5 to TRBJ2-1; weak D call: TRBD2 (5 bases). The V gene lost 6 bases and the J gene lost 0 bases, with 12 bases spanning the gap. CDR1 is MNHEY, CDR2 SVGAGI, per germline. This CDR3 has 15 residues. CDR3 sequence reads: CASSTGKSSYNEQFF. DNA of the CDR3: TGTGCCAGCAGCACGGGGAAGAGCTCCTACAATGAGCAGTTCTTC.

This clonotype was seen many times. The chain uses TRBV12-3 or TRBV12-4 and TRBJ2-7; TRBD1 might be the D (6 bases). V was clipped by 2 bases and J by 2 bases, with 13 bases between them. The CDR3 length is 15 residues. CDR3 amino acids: CASSLSRGIAYEQYF. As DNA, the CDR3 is TGTGCCAGCAGTTTATCCAGGGGAATAGCCTACGAGCAGTACTTC.

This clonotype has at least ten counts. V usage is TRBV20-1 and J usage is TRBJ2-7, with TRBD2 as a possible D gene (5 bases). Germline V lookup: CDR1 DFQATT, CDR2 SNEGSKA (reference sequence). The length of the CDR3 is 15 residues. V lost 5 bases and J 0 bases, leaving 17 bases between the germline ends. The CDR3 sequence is CSAYWSRGTSYEQYF. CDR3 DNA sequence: TGCAGTGCTTATTGGAGCCGGGGTACCTCCTACGAGCAGTACTTC.

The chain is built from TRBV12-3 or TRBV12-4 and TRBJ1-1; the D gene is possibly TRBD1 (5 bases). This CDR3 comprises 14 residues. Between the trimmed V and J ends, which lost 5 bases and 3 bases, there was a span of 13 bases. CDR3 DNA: TGTGCCAGCAGTACCCGGGGCAGATACACTGAAGCTTTCTTT. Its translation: CASSTRGRYTEAFF.

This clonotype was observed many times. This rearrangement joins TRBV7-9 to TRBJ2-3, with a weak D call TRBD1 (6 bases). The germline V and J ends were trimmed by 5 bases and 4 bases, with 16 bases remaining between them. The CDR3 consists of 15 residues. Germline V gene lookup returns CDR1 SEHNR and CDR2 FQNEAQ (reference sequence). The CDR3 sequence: CASSLTGNGADTQYF. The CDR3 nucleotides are TGTGCCAGCAGCCTCACAGGGAATGGCGCAGATACGCAGTATTTT.

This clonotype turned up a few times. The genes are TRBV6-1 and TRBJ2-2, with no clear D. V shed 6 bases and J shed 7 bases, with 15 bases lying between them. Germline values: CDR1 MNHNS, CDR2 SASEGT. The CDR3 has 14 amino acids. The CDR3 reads CASSPRKRDGELFF. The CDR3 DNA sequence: TGTGCCAGCAGCCCCAGGAAAAGGGACGGGGAGCTGTTTTTT.

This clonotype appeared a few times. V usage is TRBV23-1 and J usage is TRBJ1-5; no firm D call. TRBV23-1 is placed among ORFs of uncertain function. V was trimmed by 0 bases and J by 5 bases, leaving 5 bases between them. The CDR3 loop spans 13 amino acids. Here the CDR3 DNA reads TGCGCCAGCAGTCAATCGGGAGATCAGCCCCAGCATTTT. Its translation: CASSQSGDQPQHF.

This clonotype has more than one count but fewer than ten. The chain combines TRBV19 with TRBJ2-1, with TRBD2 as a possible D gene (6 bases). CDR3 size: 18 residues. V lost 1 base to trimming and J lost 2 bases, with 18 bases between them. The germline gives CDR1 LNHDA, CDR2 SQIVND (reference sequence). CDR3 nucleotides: TGTGCCAGTAGTATAGGCTTACCCAGGGAGGCGACCTACAATGAGCAGTTCTTC. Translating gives CASSIGLPREATYNEQFF.

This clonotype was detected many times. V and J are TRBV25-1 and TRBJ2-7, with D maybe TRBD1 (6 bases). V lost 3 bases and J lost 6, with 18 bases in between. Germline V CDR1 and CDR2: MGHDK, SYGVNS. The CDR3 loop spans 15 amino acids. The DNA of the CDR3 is TGTGCCAGCAGTGACAGGGGTTTAGGGGATCTCGAGCAGTACTTC. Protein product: CASSDRGLGDLEQYF.